The clone carrying this T cell receptor beta chain was found many times. Its antigen remains unidentified. This sample is part of a study of neurological immune-mediated disorders. General study points: TCR clonal expansion peaked in HTLV-1-associated myelopathy patients and was lowest in multiple sclerosis patients. Across subjects, no CDR3 amino acid sequence appeared in expanded clones of more than one subject, a finding that suggested private repertoires in all groups.

For the unsorted libraries, 2 million PBMCs stored at -80 C served as input. V was clipped by 6 bases and J by 4 bases, with 4 bases between them. This CDR3 comprises 11 residues. Synthesis of cDNA was carried out by template-switch 5'RACE. The reaction used 10-nucleotide random UMIs. TCRdb used MiXCR to reprocess the 5' RACE reads, holding one entry per CDR3 protein. The table shows tens of thousands of distinct CDR3 sequences, with roughly 4.5% occurring only once. The sequenced material came from PBMCs. The TCR comes from a man aged 30-40 years with multiple sclerosis. The rearrangement joins TRBV12-3 or TRBV12-4 to TRBJ2-1; no clear D. The CDR3 here is CASRQYNEQFF. The DNA of the CDR3 is TGTGCCAGCAGACAGTACAATGAGCAGTTCTTC.